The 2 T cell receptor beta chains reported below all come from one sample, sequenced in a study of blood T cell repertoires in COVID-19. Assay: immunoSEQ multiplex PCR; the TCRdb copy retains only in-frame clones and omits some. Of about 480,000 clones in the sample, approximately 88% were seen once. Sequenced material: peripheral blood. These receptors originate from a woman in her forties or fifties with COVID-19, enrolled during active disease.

The CDR3 region is CASKDRGRLDTEAFF. In DNA form, the CDR3 reads TGTGCCAGCAAGGACAGGGGGAGATTGGACACTGAAGCTTTCTTT. The gene calls are TRBV6-5 and TRBJ1-1, with TRBD1 matching over 10 bases. This CDR3 spans 15 amino acids. Germline trimming cut 7 bases from V and 3 bases from J; bases unmatched to any gene: 8. Looked up from germline, CDR1 is MNHEY and CDR2 is SVGAGI.

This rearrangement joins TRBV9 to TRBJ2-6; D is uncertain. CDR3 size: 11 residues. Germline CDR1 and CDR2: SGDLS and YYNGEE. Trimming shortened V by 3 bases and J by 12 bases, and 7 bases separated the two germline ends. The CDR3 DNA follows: TGTGCCAGCAGCGCTTCCAGCGTCCTGACTTTC. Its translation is CASSASSVLTF.